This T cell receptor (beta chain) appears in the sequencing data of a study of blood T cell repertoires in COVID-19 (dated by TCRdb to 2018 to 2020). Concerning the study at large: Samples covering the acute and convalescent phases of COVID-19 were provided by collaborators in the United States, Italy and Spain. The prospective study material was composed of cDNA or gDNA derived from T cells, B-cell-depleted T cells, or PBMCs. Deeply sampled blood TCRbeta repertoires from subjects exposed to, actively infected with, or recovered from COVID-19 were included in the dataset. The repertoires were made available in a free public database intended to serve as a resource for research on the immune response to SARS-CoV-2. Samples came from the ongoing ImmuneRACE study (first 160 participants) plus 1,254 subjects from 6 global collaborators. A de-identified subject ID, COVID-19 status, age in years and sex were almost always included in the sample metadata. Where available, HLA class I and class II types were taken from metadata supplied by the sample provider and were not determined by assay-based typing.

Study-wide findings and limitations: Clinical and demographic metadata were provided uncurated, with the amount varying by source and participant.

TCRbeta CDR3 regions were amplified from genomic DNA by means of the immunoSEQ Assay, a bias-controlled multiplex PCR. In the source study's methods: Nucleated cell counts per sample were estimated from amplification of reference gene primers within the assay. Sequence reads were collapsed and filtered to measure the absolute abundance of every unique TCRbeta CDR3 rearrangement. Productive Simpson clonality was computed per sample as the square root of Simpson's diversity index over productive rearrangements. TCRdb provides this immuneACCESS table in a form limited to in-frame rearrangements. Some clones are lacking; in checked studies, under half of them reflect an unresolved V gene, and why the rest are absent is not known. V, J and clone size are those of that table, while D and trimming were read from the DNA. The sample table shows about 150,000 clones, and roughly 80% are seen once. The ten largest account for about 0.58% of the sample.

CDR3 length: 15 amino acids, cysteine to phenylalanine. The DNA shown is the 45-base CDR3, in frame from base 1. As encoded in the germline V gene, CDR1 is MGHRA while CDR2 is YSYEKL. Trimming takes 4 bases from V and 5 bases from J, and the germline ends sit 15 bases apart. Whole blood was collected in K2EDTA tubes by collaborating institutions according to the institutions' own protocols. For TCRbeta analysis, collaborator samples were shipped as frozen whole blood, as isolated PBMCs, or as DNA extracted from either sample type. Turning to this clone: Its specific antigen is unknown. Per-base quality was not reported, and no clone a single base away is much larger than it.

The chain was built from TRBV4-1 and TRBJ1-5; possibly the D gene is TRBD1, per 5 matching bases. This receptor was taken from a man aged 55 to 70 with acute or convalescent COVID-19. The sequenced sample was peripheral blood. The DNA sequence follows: TGCGCCAGCAGCCCAGTAGGGGCCGGCTATCAGCCCCAGCATTTT. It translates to CASSPVGAGYQPQHF.